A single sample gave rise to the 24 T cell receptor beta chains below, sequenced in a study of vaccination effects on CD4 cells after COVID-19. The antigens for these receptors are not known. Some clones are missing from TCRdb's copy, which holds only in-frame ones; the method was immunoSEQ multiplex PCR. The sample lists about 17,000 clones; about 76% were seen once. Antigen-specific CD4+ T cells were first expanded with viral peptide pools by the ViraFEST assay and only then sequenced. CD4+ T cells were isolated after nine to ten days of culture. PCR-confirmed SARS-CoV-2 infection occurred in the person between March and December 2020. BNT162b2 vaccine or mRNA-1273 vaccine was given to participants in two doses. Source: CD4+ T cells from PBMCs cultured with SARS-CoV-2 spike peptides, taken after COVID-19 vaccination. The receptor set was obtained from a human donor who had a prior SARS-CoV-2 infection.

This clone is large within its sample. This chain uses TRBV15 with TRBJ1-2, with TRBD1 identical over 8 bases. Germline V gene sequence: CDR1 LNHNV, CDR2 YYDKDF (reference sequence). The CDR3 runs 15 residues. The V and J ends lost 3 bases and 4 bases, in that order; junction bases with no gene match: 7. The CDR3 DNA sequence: TGTGCCACCAGCAGCACAGGGGGGGCTCCCTATGGCTACACCTTC. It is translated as CATSSTGGAPYGYTF.

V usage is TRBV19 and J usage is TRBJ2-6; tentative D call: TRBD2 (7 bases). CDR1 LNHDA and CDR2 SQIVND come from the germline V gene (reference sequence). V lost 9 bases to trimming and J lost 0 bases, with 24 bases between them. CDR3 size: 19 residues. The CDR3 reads CASTGVTGRGASGANVLTF. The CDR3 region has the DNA TGTGCCAGCACTGGCGTAACGGGACGGGGGGCCTCTGGGGCCAACGTCCTGACTTTC.

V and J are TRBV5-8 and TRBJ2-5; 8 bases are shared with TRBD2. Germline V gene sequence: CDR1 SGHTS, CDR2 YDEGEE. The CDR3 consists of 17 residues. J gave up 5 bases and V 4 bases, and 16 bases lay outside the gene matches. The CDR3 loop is CASSPGTSGVGAETQYF. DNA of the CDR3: TGTGCCAGCAGCCCCGGGACTAGTGGGGTTGGGGCCGAGACCCAGTACTTC. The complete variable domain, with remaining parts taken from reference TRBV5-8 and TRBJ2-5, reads EAGVTQSPTHLIKTRGQQATLRCSPISGHTSVYWYQQALGLGLQFLLWYDEGEERNRGNFPPRFSGRQFPNYSSELNVNALELEDSALYLCASSPGTSGVGAETQYFGPGTRLLVL.

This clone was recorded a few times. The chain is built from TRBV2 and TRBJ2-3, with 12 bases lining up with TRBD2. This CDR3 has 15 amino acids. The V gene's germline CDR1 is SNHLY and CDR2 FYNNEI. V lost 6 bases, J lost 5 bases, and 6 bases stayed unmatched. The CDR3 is CASRDLGLAGDTQYF. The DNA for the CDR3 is TGTGCCAGCAGAGATTTGGGACTAGCGGGAGATACGCAGTATTTT.

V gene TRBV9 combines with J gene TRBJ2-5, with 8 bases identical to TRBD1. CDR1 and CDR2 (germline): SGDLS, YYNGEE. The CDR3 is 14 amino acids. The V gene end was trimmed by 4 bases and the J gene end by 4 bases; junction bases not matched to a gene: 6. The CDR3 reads CASSPTGGLETQYF. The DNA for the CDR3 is TGTGCCAGCAGCCCAACAGGGGGACTAGAGACCCAGTACTTC. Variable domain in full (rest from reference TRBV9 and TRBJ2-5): DSGVTQTPKHLITATGQRVTLRCSPRSGDLSVYWYQQSLDQGLQFLIQYYNGEERAKGNILERFSAQQFPDLHSELNLSSLELGDSALYFCASSPTGGLETQYFGPGTRLLVL.

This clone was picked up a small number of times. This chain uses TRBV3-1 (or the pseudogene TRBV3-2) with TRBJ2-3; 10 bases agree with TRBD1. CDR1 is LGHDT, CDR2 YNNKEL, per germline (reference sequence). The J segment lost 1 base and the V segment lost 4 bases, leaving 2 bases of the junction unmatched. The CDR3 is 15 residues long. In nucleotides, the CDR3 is TGTGCCAGCAGCCCGACAGGGGGCCGCACAGATACGCAGTATTTT. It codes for CASSPTGGRTDTQYF.

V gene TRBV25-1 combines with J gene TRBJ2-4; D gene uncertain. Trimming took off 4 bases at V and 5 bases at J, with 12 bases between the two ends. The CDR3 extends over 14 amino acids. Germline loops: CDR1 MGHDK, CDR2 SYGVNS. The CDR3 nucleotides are TGTGCCAGCAGTGGTTCCCTCCGGGAAAACATTCAGTACTTC. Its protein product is CASSGSLRENIQYF. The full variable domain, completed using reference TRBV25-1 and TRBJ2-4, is EADIYQTPRYLVIGTGKKITLECSQTMGHDKMYWYQQDPGMELHLIHYSYGVNSTEKGDLSSESTVSRIRTEHFPLTLESARPSHTSQYLCASSGSLRENIQYFGAGTRLSVL.

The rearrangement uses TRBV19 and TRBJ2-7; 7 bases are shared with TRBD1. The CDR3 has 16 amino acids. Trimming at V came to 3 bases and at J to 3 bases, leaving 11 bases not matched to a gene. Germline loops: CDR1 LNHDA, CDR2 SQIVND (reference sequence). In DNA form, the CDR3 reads TGTGCCAGTAGTATCCATACAGGGGAACCATTCTACGAGCAGTACTTC. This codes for CASSIHTGEPFYEQYF.

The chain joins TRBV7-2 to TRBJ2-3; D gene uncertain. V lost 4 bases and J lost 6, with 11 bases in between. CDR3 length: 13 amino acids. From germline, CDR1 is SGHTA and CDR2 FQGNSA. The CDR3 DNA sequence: TGTGCCAGCAGCTCGGAAGGGATGGATACGCAGTATTTT. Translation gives CASSSEGMDTQYF.

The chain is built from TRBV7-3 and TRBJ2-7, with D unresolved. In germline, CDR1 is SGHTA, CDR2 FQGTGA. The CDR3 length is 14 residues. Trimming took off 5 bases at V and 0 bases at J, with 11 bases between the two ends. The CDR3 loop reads CASSVDRYSYEQYF. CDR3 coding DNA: TGTGCCAGCAGCGTGGACCGATACTCCTACGAGCAGTACTTC.

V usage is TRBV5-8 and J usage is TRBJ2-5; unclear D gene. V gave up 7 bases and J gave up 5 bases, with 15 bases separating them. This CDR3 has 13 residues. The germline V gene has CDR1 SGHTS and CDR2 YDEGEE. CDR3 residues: CASWSFLRETQYF. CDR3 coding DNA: TGTGCCAGCTGGTCCTTCCTCAGGGAGACCCAGTACTTC.

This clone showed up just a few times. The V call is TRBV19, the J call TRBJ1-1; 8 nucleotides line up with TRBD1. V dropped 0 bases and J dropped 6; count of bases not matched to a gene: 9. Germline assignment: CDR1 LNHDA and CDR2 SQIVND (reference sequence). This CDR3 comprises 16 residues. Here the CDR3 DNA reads TGTGCCAGTAGTATAGACCCGAGGGAGACAGGGGCTGAAGCTTTCTTT. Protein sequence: CASSIDPRETGAEAFF.

CDR3: CASSGSGEETQYF. The CDR3 region has the DNA TGTGCCAGCAGCGGCAGCGGGGAAGAGACCCAGTACTTC. This chain uses TRBV9 with TRBJ2-5; TRBD2 aligns across 7 bases. The CDR3 sequence is 13 residues long. Germline V lookup: CDR1 SGDLS, CDR2 YYNGEE. Trimming cost V 3 bases and J 3 bases; bases outside gene matches: 2.

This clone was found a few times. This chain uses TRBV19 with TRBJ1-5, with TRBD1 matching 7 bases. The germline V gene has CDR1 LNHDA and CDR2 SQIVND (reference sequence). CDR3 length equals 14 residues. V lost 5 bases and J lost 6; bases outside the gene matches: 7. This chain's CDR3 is CASSRQGGGQPQHF. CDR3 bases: TGTGCCAGTAGTCGACAGGGAGGCGGTCAGCCCCAGCATTTT.

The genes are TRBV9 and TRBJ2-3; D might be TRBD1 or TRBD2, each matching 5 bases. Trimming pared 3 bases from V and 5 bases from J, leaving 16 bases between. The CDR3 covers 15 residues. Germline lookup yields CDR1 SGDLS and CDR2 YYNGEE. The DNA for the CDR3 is TGTGCCAGCAGCGATCGGCAGGGCGGAGGAGATACGCAGTATTTT. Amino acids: CASSDRQGGGDTQYF.

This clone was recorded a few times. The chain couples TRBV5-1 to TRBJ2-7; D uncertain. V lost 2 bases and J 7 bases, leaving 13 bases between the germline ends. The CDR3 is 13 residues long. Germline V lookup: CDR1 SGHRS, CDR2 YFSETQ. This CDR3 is CASSFFGLGEQYF. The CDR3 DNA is TGCGCCAGCAGCTTTTTCGGTCTGGGGGAGCAGTACTTC.

The CDR3 spells CASSFGGGGLGELFF. DNA for the CDR3: TGCGCCAGCAGCTTCGGCGGGGGAGGGCTCGGGGAGCTGTTTTTT. This sequence joins TRBV5-1 and TRBJ2-2; the match to TRBD2 covers 7 bases. The germline V gene encodes CDR1 SGHRS and CDR2 YFSETQ. The CDR3 runs 15 residues. J was trimmed by 7 bases and V by 2 bases; bases with no gene match: 8.

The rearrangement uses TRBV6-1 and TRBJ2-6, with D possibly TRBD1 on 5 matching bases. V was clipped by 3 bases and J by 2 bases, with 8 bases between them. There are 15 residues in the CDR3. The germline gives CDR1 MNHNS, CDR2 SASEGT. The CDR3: CASSETEPGANVLTF. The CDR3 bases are TGTGCCAGCAGTGAGACAGAGCCTGGGGCCAACGTCCTGACTTTC.

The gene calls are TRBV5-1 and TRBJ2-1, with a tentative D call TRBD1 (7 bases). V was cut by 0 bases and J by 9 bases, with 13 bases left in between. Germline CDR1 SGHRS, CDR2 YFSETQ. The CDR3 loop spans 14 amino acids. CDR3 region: CASSLVAGGREQFF. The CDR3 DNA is TGCGCCAGCAGCTTGGTGGCAGGGGGGCGTGAGCAGTTCTTC.

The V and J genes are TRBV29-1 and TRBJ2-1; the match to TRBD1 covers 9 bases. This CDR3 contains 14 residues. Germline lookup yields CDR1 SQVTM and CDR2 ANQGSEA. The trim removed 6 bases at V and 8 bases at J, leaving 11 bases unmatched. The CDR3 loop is CSVRLSTGGDEQFF. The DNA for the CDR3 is TGCAGCGTGAGACTCAGTACAGGGGGCGATGAGCAGTTCTTC.

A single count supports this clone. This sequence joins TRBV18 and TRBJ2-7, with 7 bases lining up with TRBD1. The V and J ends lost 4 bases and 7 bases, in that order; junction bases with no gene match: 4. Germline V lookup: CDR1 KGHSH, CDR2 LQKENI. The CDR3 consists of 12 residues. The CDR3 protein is CASSQGQEEQYF. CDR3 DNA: TGTGCCAGCTCACAAGGACAGGAAGAGCAGTACTTC.

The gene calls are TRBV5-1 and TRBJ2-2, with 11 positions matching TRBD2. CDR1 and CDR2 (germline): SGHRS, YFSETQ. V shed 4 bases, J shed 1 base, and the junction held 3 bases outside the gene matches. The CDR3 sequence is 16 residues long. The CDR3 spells CASSPLAGGNTGELFF. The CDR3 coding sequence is TGCGCCAGCAGCCCTCTAGCGGGGGGGAACACCGGGGAGCTGTTTTTT.

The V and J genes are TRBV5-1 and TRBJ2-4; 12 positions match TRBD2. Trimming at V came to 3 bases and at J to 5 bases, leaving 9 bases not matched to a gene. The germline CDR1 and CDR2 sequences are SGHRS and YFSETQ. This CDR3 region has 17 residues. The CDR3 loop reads CASSSNLAGGPENIQYF. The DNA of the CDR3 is TGCGCCAGCAGCTCAAATCTAGCGGGAGGGCCCGAAAACATTCAGTACTTC.

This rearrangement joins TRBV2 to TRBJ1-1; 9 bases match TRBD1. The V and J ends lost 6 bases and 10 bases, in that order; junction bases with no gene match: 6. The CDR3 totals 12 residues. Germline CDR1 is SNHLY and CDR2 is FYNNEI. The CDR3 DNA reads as TGTGCCAGCAGCGCGGACAGGGGCCCAGCTTTCTTT. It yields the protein CASSADRGPAFF.